This TCR beta chain originates from a study of somatic mutations in cytotoxic T cells in rheumatoid arthritis. Study at large: Purity of nearly 100% was reached when some V beta antibody-stained T-cell populations were flow-sorted, including V beta1+ cells sequenced for TCRB.

Once isolated by positive magnetic bead selection, the CD4+ and CD8+ cells had their purity checked by flow cytometry. Study-wide points: CD8+ T cells showed clonality that did not differ significantly between patients with rheumatoid arthritis and age-matched healthy controls. Of about 62 patients, seven to nine had a largest CD8+ clone that exceeded 20% of CD8+ cells.

Sequenced by immunoSEQ multiplex PCR; TCRdb stores in-frame clones only, minus some. The repertoire holds about 5,600 clones, roughly 80% seen once, with roughly 4.8% in the top ten. The germline gives CDR1 SGHRS, CDR2 YFSETQ. Trimming took 2 bases from V and 2 from J; bases not matched to a gene: 1. The CDR3 length is 15 residues. To note about this clone: The antigen remains undetermined.

This chain links TRBV5-1 with TRBJ2-1; 10 bases align to TRBD2. The source material was CD8+ T cells sorted from blood. The clonotype comes from an adult with rheumatoid arthritis. CDR3 region: CASSLAGGAYNEQFF. CDR3 nucleotide sequence: TGCGCCAGCAGCTTAGCGGGAGGGGCCTACAATGAGCAGTTCTTC.